The 11 T cell receptor beta chains below all came from one sample that was sequenced in a study of blood T cell repertoires in COVID-19. Method: immunoSEQ multiplex PCR; TCRdb's copy keeps in-frame clones and lacks some. The data hold roughly 120,000 clones, with approximately 87% observed a single time. The sequencing sample was made of peripheral blood. The receptors here all came from a man aged 60-69 years with acute or convalescent COVID-19.

The chain combines TRBV7-9 with TRBJ2-5, with D maybe TRBD1 (5 bases). Germline values: CDR1 SEHNR, CDR2 FQNEAQ (reference sequence). Trimming took 5 bases from V and 5 from J, leaving 9 bases between them. The CDR3 loop spans 12 amino acids. CDR3 DNA sequence: TGTGCCAGCAGCCGGACAAGGGAGACCCAGTACTTC. Protein: CASSRTRETQYF.

This chain links TRBV4-3 with TRBJ2-3, with 8 bases matching TRBD2. Looked up from germline, CDR1 is LGHNA and CDR2 is YSLEER. CDR3 size: 15 residues. After removal of 4 bases from V and 7 bases from J, the junction contained 10 bases not matched to a gene. In DNA form, the CDR3 reads TGCGCCAGCAGCCCCGATAGCGGGACTTCCAATACGCAGTATTTT. Translating it yields CASSPDSGTSNTQYF.

This chain connects TRBV11-2 to TRBJ2-1; TRBD1 is a possible D gene (5 bases). The CDR3 runs 16 residues. Trimming cost V 2 bases and J 5 bases, with 16 bases left between them. The V gene's germline CDR1 is SGHAT and CDR2 FQNNGV. The DNA of the CDR3 is TGTGCCAGCAGCTTATGGTCCAGGGCTAAAAACAATGAGCAGTTCTTC. Translation gives CASSLWSRAKNNEQFF.

The genes are TRBV4-3 and TRBJ1-4; D is perhaps TRBD1 (5 bases). CDR1 is LGHNA and CDR2 is YSLEER in the germline V gene. The CDR3 sequence is 14 residues long. Trimming stripped 1 base from V and 4 bases from J, with 7 bases between. CDR3 coding DNA: TGCGCCAGCAGCCAAGGACAGTTTAATGAAAAACTGTTTTTT. Translating gives CASSQGQFNEKLFF.

V is TRBV4-1 and J is TRBJ1-1; TRBD1 might be the D (5 bases). Germline CDR1 is MGHRA and CDR2 is YSYEKL. CDR3 length: 16 amino acids. V was trimmed by 0 bases and J by 0 bases, leaving 11 bases between them. The CDR3 spells CASSQDRAGLNTEAFF. Here the CDR3 DNA reads TGCGCCAGCAGCCAAGATCGAGCAGGGTTGAACACTGAAGCTTTCTTT.

The J gene is TRBJ2-5, the V gene TRBV5-6; 8 positions agree with TRBD2. Germline-derived CDR1 and CDR2 are SGHDT and YYEEEE. The length of the CDR3 is 15 residues. The J segment lost 5 bases and the V segment lost 2 bases, leaving 8 bases of the junction unmatched. Here the CDR3 reads CASSFGGRWEETQYF. The CDR3 bases are TGTGCCAGCAGCTTTGGCGGGAGGTGGGAGGAGACCCAGTACTTC.

V gene TRBV5-5 combines with J gene TRBJ2-7; a possible D gene is TRBD2 (6 bases). The CDR3 spans 15 residues. Between the trimmed V and J ends, which lost 0 bases and 3 bases, there was a span of 13 bases. The germline gives CDR1 SGHKS, CDR2 YYEKEE (reference sequence). In nucleotides, the CDR3 is TGTGCCAGCAGCTTGGATCCGGGGGACTTCTACGAGCAGTACTTC. Translating gives CASSLDPGDFYEQYF.

This chain uses TRBV7-2 with TRBJ2-7, with unresolved D. Germline values: CDR1 SGHTA, CDR2 FQGNSA. Trimming removed 3 bases from V and 2 bases from J, with 14 bases in between. The CDR3 is made up of 15 amino acids. CDR3 nucleotide sequence: TGTGCCAGCAGCTTTAGCTCCTCTTCTGCCTACGAGCAGTACTTC. Its translation is CASSFSSSSAYEQYF.

This clone was counted a few times. The chain combines TRBV4-2 with TRBJ2-5; D possibly corresponds to TRBD2 (6 bases). This CDR3 has 16 residues. Looked up from germline, CDR1 is LGHNA and CDR2 is YNFKEQ. V was clipped by 1 base and J by 0 bases, with 12 bases between them. The CDR3 bases are TGTGCCAGCAGCCAAGCTTTCGGGGGATACCAAGAGACCCAGTACTTC. Translating it yields CASSQAFGGYQETQYF.

The chain combines TRBV19 with TRBJ2-2; TRBD2 might be the D (6 bases). CDR3 length equals 13 residues. Germline values: CDR1 LNHDA, CDR2 SQIVND (reference sequence). Trimming stripped 6 bases from V and 3 bases from J, with 8 bases between. CDR3 sequence reads: CASSGRDTGELFF. The CDR3 DNA is TGTGCCAGTAGCGGGAGAGACACCGGGGAGCTGTTTTTT.

The V and J genes are TRBV6-2 or TRBV6-3 and TRBJ1-2; TRBD1 agrees at 8 bases. The length of the CDR3 is 13 residues. With 5 bases clipped from V and 8 bases from J, the junction kept 7 bases outside the gene matches. The germline V gene encodes CDR1 MNHEY and CDR2 SVGEGT. The CDR3 protein is CASSDRGEEGYTF. The CDR3 coding sequence is TGTGCCAGCAGTGACAGGGGAGAGGAAGGCTACACCTTC.